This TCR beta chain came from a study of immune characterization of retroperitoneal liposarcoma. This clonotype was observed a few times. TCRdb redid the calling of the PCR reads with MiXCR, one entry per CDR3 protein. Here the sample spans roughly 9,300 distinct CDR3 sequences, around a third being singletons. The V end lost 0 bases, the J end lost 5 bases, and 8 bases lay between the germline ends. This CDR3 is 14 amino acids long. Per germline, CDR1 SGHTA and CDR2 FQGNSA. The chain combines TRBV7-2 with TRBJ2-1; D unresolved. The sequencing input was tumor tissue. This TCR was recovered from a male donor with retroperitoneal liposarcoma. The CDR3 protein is CASSLAHRNNEQFF. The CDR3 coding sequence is TGTGCCAGCAGCTTAGCCCATAGGAACAATGAGCAGTTCTTC.